The next 26 T cell receptor beta chains were all read from a single sample in a study of identical twins. TCRdb fed the 5' RACE reads into MiXCR, producing one record per CDR3 protein. The table records around 280,000 distinct CDR3 sequences, more than 6.5% of them present only once. This sample also appeared in a second study, on yellow fever vaccine responses in identical twins.

The sequenced material came from memory (CD45RO+) T cells sorted from blood. The receptor source for this set is a woman younger than 35 in good health.

This clonotype came up many times. The genes are TRBV4-1 and TRBJ2-2, with D unclear. The ends were cut back, 3 bases at V and 6 bases at J, with 11 bases in the middle. From germline, CDR1 is MGHRA and CDR2 YSYEKL. The CDR3 consists of 14 residues. The CDR3 nucleotides read TGCGCCAGCAGCCATAATTTTAGGGCCGGGGAGCTGTTTTTT. It translates to CASSHNFRAGELFF.

The table lists this clonotype with many counts. The genes are TRBV18 and TRBJ2-7, with 7 bases lining up with TRBD2. Germline assignment: CDR1 KGHSH and CDR2 LQKENI. Unmatched junction bases numbered 5, after V lost 3 bases and J lost 3 bases. The length of the CDR3 is 14 residues. This chain's CDR3 is CASSPWDYIYEQYF. CDR3 sequence (DNA): TGTGCCAGCTCACCCTGGGACTACATCTACGAGCAGTACTTC.

The chain uses TRBV4-2 and TRBJ2-5; 7 bases align to TRBD1. CDR1 and CDR2 from the germline V gene are LGHNA and YNFKEQ. V lost 1 base to trimming and J lost 0 bases; unmatched junction nucleotides: 8. CDR3 size: 17 residues. CDR3 DNA: TGTGCCAGCAGCCAAGTTTGGGGAACAGGGGACCAAGAGACCCAGTACTTC. It is translated as CASSQVWGTGDQETQYF.

Many counts were recorded for this clonotype. The rearrangement links TRBV5-1 to TRBJ1-4; 7 bases are shared with TRBD1. This CDR3 has 16 amino acids. V lost 3 bases to trimming and J lost 5 bases; unmatched junction nucleotides: 10. Germline CDR1 and CDR2: SGHRS and YFSETQ. This chain's CDR3 is CASSSGMGTDNEKLFF. In DNA form, the CDR3 reads TGCGCCAGCAGCTCCGGAATGGGGACAGACAATGAAAAACTGTTTTTT.

The chain joins TRBV10-1 to TRBJ2-3; D remains ambiguous. Trimming removed 4 bases at V and 2 bases at J, with 10 bases between. Germline values: CDR1 WNHNN, CDR2 SYGVQD (reference sequence). The CDR3 has 14 amino acids. CDR3 in DNA: TGCGCCAGCAGTGCGTTAGGAACCACAGATACGCAGTATTTT. Protein product: CASSALGTTDTQYF.

As DNA, the CDR3 is TGTGCCAGCTTGGCGGGAGGGAACTTCTACGAGCAGTACTTC. Residues: CASLAGGNFYEQYF. The V call is TRBV6-1, the J call TRBJ2-7; TRBD2 matches at 9 bases. The CDR3 is 14 amino acids. Per germline, CDR1 MNHNS and CDR2 SASEGT. With V trimmed by 8 bases and J by 3 bases, 8 bases remained unmatched.

In this sample, this clonotype turned up a few times. The CDR3 sequence: CSVLAGGSTGELFF. CDR3 in DNA: TGCAGTGTTCTCGCAGGGGGCAGCACCGGGGAGCTGTTTTTT. The chain has TRBV20-1 and TRBJ2-2; 8 bases map to TRBD1. Germline CDR1 reads DFQATT; CDR2 reads SNEGSKA (reference sequence). The trim removed 7 bases at V and 4 bases at J, leaving 8 bases unmatched. There are 14 residues in the CDR3.

The V and J genes are TRBV15 and TRBJ2-1; 10 bases match TRBD2. CDR3 size: 20 residues. Germline-derived CDR1 and CDR2 are LNHNV and YYDKDF (reference sequence). V lost 0 bases and J lost 2; bases outside the gene matches: 13. CDR3 bases: TGTGCCACCAGCAGAGATCCAGGTAGCGGGGGGCTCTCCGCCTACAATGAGCAGTTCTTC. Its translation is CATSRDPGSGGLSAYNEQFF.

A few counts support this clonotype. V usage is TRBV7-9 and J usage is TRBJ2-1; D perhaps matches TRBD2 (5 bases). The germline V and J ends were trimmed by 5 bases and 9 bases, with 14 bases remaining between them. CDR1 is SEHNR and CDR2 is FQNEAQ in the germline V gene (reference sequence). The CDR3 has 13 amino acids. In nucleotides, the CDR3 is TGTGCCAGCAGCCCCGGAGGTAGTGGTGAGCAGTTCTTC. It codes for CASSPGGSGEQFF.

This clonotype was counted between two and nine times. The rearrangement links TRBV20-1 to TRBJ1-1, with a weak D call TRBD1 (5 bases). V shed 1 base and J shed 3 bases, with 18 bases lying between them. The CDR3 runs to 16 residues. The germline V gene encodes CDR1 DFQATT and CDR2 SNEGSKA (reference sequence). The CDR3 sequence is CSARGPQSGGYTEAFF. CDR3 nucleotides: TGCAGTGCTAGAGGGCCCCAGTCCGGGGGGTACACTGAAGCTTTCTTT.

This clonotype was counted ten times or more. The chain couples TRBV15 to TRBJ2-1; 8 bases are shared with TRBD2. CDR1 LNHNV and CDR2 YYDKDF come from the germline V gene (reference sequence). Losses at the gene ends were 0 bases for V and 4 bases for J; bases not matched to a gene: 2. The CDR3 consists of 15 residues. The CDR3 nucleotides are TGTGCCACCAGCAGAGAAGCGGGGGCGTACAATGAGCAGTTCTTC. Protein: CATSREAGAYNEQFF.

This clonotype was counted between two and nine times. J is TRBJ1-1 and V is TRBV18, with D perhaps TRBD1 (6 bases). The length of the CDR3 is 14 residues. The germline V and J ends were trimmed by 3 bases and 5 bases, with 13 bases remaining between them. Germline CDR1 is KGHSH and CDR2 is LQKENI. CDR3 nucleotides: TGTGCCAGCTCACCCCAATCGACAGGAACTGAAGCTTTCTTT. Translating gives CASSPQSTGTEAFF. The entire variable domain, with the rest obtained from reference TRBV18 and TRBJ1-1, is as follows: NAGVMQNPRHLVRRRGQEARLRCSPMKGHSHVYWYRQLPEEGLKFMVYLQKENIIDESGMPKERFSAEFPKEGPSILRIQQVVRGDSAAYFCASSPQSTGTEAFFGQGTRLTVV.

The V and J genes are TRBV6-1 and TRBJ1-2, with D possibly being TRBD1 (6 bases). Trimming removed 8 bases at V and 5 bases at J, with 15 bases between. The CDR3 totals 13 residues. CDR1 and CDR2 (germline): MNHNS, SASEGT. Here the CDR3 reads CASGRTEFYGYTF. The CDR3 nucleotides read TGTGCCAGCGGACGGACAGAGTTTTATGGCTACACCTTC.

This chain joins TRBV24-1 and TRBJ2-2; D is undetermined. The ends were cut back, 2 bases at V and 6 bases at J, with 6 bases in the middle. Germline lookup yields CDR1 KGHDR and CDR2 SFDVKD. There are 13 residues in the CDR3. The CDR3, as DNA: TGTGCCACCAGTGATTGGGGTTCCGGGGAGCTGTTTTTT. Amino acid sequence: CATSDWGSGELFF.

Here the CDR3 DNA reads TGTGCCAGCAGGGACAGGGAGGGTAGCACTGAAGCTTTCTTT. It yields the protein CASRDREGSTEAFF. The V gene is TRBV25-1, the J gene TRBJ1-1; 8 bases are a match to TRBD1. V dropped 6 bases and J dropped 4; count of bases not matched to a gene: 7. CDR3 length equals 14 residues. Per germline, CDR1 MGHDK and CDR2 SYGVNS.

The rearrangement joins TRBV6-1 to TRBJ2-7; tentative D call: TRBD2 (6 bases). Trimming removed 7 bases from V and 4 bases from J, with 14 bases in between. The CDR3 covers 13 residues. Germline-derived CDR1 and CDR2 are MNHNS and SASEGT. This chain's CDR3 is CASNSGVKYEQYV. The CDR3 DNA sequence: TGTGCCAGCAACTCGGGAGTAAAATACGAGCAGTACGTC.

As to this clonotype: The germline gene is not matched at one end of the junction; a read error may be the cause. This chain connects TRBV28 to TRBJ2-3; 7 positions agree with TRBD2. The CDR3 is 13 residues long. CDR1 and CDR2 from the germline V gene are MDHEN and SYDVKM. CDR3 sequence: CASSPEGLPGRDF. CDR3 nucleotide sequence: TGTGCCAGCAGCCCGGAAGGGCTACCTGGGAGGGATTTT.

The sample holds many counts of this clonotype. The rearrangement links TRBV29-1 to TRBJ1-2; D is ambiguous. Looked up from germline, CDR1 is SQVTM and CDR2 is ANQGSEA. V was cut by 3 bases and J by 0 bases, with 17 bases left in between. The CDR3 runs to 16 residues. Here the CDR3 reads CSVDLPPELANYGYTF. The CDR3, as DNA: TGCAGCGTTGATCTTCCTCCCGAGTTAGCTAACTATGGCTACACCTTC.

This clonotype was seen a few times. The chain is built from TRBV11-2 and TRBJ2-1, with 14 bases aligning to TRBD2. Per germline, CDR1 SGHAT and CDR2 FQNNGV. The CDR3 is 20 amino acids. V shed 1 base and J 2 bases; nucleotides not matched to a gene: 10. CDR3 in amino acids: CASSLVGGLAGDPTYNEQFF. The CDR3 nucleotides read TGTGCCAGCAGCTTAGTAGGGGGACTAGCGGGGGACCCTACCTACAATGAGCAGTTCTTC.

This clonotype showed up just a few times. The chain combines TRBV25-1 with TRBJ2-2, with 7 bases identical to TRBD1. Germline CDR1 reads MGHDK; CDR2 reads SYGVNS. The CDR3 extends over 13 amino acids. The CDR3, as DNA: TGTGCTAGTCAGGGGGTAGCCAGCGGGGAGCTGTTTTTT. This codes for CASQGVASGELFF.

This clonotype was seen many times. The genes are TRBV29-1 and TRBJ1-1; 11 bases align to TRBD1. The CDR3 has 15 amino acids. CDR1 and CDR2 from the germline V gene are SQVTM and ANQGSEA. Germline trimming cut 6 bases from V and 4 bases from J; bases unmatched to any gene: 10. For the CDR3, the DNA is TGCAGCGTGTCCGGGACAGGGGGTTTCGGCACTGAAGCTTTCTTT. Residues: CSVSGTGGFGTEAFF.

V usage is TRBV20-1 and J usage is TRBJ1-1, with TRBD1 matching over 11 bases. V lost 5 bases to trimming and J lost 2 bases; unmatched junction nucleotides: 13. The CDR3 covers 17 residues. The germline V gene encodes CDR1 DFQATT and CDR2 SNEGSKA (reference sequence). The CDR3 nucleotides read TGCAGTGCTCCCCCCGCGGGGGACAGGGGGGTTAACACTGAAGCTTTCTTT. It encodes CSAPPAGDRGVNTEAFF.

In its sample, this clonotype was seen a few times. V usage is TRBV25-1 and J usage is TRBJ2-1, with D unclear. Germline V CDR1 and CDR2: MGHDK, SYGVNS. Trimming left V 6 bases short and J 1 base short, with 19 bases between. The CDR3 length is 17 residues. CDR3 in DNA: TGTGCCAGCAGCGTGCCTTCTTCGGATGAATCCTACAATGAGCAGTTCTTC. Its translation: CASSVPSSDESYNEQFF.

The gene calls are TRBV6-1 and TRBJ1-5; TRBD1 matches 7 bases. Germline-derived CDR1 and CDR2 are MNHNS and SASEGT. The V segment lost 4 bases and the J segment 4 bases; nucleotides outside the gene matches: 7. This CDR3 is built from 15 residues. The CDR3, as DNA: TGTGCCAGCAGTGCTACGGACAGGCCGAATCAGCCCCAGCATTTT. Translated: CASSATDRPNQPQHF.

The chain recombines TRBV5-1 with TRBJ2-1, with 8 bases that match TRBD1. The V and J ends lost 4 bases and 8 bases, in that order; junction bases with no gene match: 14. Germline V CDR1 and CDR2: SGHRS, YFSETQ. This CDR3 spans 16 amino acids. CDR3 sequence reads: CASSRIPGQVGDEQFF. CDR3 bases: TGCGCCAGCAGCAGGATTCCGGGACAGGTTGGGGATGAGCAGTTCTTC. Full variable domain (outside the CDR3, taken from reference TRBV5-1 and TRBJ2-1): KAGVTQTPRYLIKTRGQQVTLSCSPISGHRSVSWYQQTPGQGLQFLFEYFSETQRNKGNFPGRFSGRQFSNSRSEMNVSTLELGDSALYLCASSRIPGQVGDEQFFGPGTRLTVL.

At least ten counts were recorded for this clonotype. The chain combines TRBV28 with TRBJ1-6, with D possibly being TRBD1 (6 bases). With 2 bases removed from V and 1 base from J, the gap between germline ends came to 12 bases. Germline CDR1 is MDHEN and CDR2 is SYDVKM. CDR3 length: 17 amino acids. CDR3 loop: CASSLRGTGSYNSPLHF. The CDR3, as DNA: TGTGCCAGCAGTTTAAGGGGGACCGGGTCCTATAATTCACCCCTCCACTTT. Drawing the rest from reference TRBV28 and TRBJ1-6, the complete variable domain is DVKVTQSSRYLVKRTGEKVFLECVQDMDHENMFWYRQDPGLGLRLIYFSYDVKMKEKGDIPEGYSVSREKKERFSLILESASTNQTSMYLCASSLRGTGSYNSPLHFGNGTRLTVT.